The text below deals with one TCR beta chain. At least ten counts were recorded for this clonotype. No antigen is known for it. One base away there is no much larger clone; base qualities are not given. The source of the sample is a study of human T cells and chemical hapten exposure (dated by TCRdb to the early 2020s). In terms of the full investigation: For sensitization, 2% DPC in acetone was applied to a 2 cm by 2 cm area of upper inner arm skin. Patch testing on the upper back used Finn chambers containing 0.01% DPC, with scoring done after 6 days according to International Contact Dermatitis Research Group standards. About 28 alopecia patients gave blood for TCR sequencing at one to four time points (pre-sensitization, 2, 6 and 24 weeks). Throughout the study period of about 22 weeks, patients also received therapeutic DPC doses to the scalp every week. Libraries were combined into a pool for sequencing, and differences in TCR yield between samples came mainly from small differences in library volumes within the pool. Most of the patients in the cohort were female, and the cohort covered alopecia areata with under or over 50% scalp involvement, alopecia totalis and alopecia universalis. Patient blood was sampled pre-sensitization (week 0) and at 2, 6 and about 24 weeks after DPC sensitization. Peripheral blood TCR repertoire changes were tracked in vivo in alopecia patients during primary and secondary sensitization to the hapten diphenylcyclopropenone (DPC). General study outcomes and caveats: A positive correlation was found between the number of PT1 expanded TCRs and patch test score, with significance reached at thresholds 8, 16 and 32 but not 4. Repeated subsampling changed both the strength of the expansion versus patch-test correlation and the threshold at which that correlation became significant. Compared with pre-sensitization or healthy control sets, expanded TCRs formed significantly more large CDR3 similarity clusters, which is consistent with antigen-driven responses. DPC sensitization did not change the number of TCRs with a frequency above 1 in 1000, and there was no evidence of changes in global repertoire structure. Because every patient had alopecia, a presumed autoimmune disease, the patients' immune response might differ from that of healthy individuals.

The time point label of this sample denotes: patch test 1, 2 weeks after DPC sensitization. The intended sense of this specimen's treatment or condition label: therapeutic diphenylcyclopropenone sensitization with weekly scalp DPC. At every patch-test visit, the blood draw took place before the patch test was put on. Patients were considered eligible if aged 18 to 70, diagnosed with alopecia and deemed suitable for DPC therapy, and patients were excluded if pregnant. Total RNA was isolated from unfractionated whole blood collected in Tempus Blood RNA tubes. The library came from RACE. Sequencing instrument: NextSeq 500. Library preparation attached unique molecular identifiers to individual cDNA molecules for quantitative, reproducible TCR counting. For every blood RNA sample, sequencing covered both the TCR alpha and TCR beta chains. Per the source publication's procedure: The median number of TCRs per sample was approximately 93,000, ranging from 23,224 to 690,600. The Decombinator software suite was used to annotate V, J and CDR3 in the TCR reads. For PS versus PT1 abundance plots, all samples were subsampled to the same number of TCRs (28,000). TCRs were defined as expanded if absent before sensitization and observed at least eight times at the 2-week time point. The public reads were run again by TCRdb, first through fastp at Q25 and then through MiXCR, and only productive beta chains were kept. Duplicate CDR3 protein sequences are folded into a single record with the most common DNA and genes. The V and J calls come from TCRdb's annotation, not from the publication. The sample table records 74,000 or so distinct CDR3 sequences; 12% of these occur just once. The ten top clones hold roughly 3.6% of the sample.

Sequences SGHVS (CDR1) and FNYEAQ (CDR2) are obtained from the germline V gene. The CDR3, from cysteine to phenylalanine, totals 14 residues. The CDR3 DNA has 42 bases and is translated from base 1. The junction carries 10 bases between V and J, which are trimmed by 5 bases and 0 bases respectively. Sequenced here: whole blood, sampled in connection with sensitization to the hapten diphenylcyclopropenone (DPC). The clonotype originates from a woman aged 55-70 years with alopecia areata. Some clones in this sample may be carry-over from other donors' samples. The rearrangement combines TRBV7-6 with TRBJ1-1, with a weak D call of TRBD1 (6 bases match). CDR3 loop: CASSTSGVNTEAFF. In nucleotide form, the sequence is TGTGCCAGCAGCACTTCAGGGGTGAACACTGAAGCTTTCTTT.